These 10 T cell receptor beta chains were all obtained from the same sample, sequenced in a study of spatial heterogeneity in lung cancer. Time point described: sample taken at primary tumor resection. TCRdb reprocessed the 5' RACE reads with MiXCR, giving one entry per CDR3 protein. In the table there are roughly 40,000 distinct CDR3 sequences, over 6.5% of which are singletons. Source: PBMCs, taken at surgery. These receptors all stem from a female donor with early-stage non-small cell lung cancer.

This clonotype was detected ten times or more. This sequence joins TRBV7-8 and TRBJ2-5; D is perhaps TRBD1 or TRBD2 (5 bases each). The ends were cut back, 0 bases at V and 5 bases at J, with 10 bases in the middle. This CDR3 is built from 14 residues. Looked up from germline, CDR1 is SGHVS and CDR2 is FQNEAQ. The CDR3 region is CASSLAARDETQYF. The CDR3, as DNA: TGTGCCAGCAGCTTAGCGGCGAGGGACGAGACCCAGTACTTC.

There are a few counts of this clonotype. The CDR3 spells CASRLSGAYEQYF. CDR3 nucleotide sequence: TGTGCCAGCAGACTTAGCGGGGCCTACGAGCAGTACTTC. This rearrangement joins TRBV7-8 to TRBJ2-7; the match to TRBD2 covers 8 bases. CDR3 size: 13 residues. Germline trimming cut 6 bases from V and 2 bases from J; bases unmatched to any gene: 3. The germline CDR1 and CDR2 sequences are SGHVS and FQNEAQ. The complete variable domain, with remaining parts taken from reference TRBV7-8 and TRBJ2-7, reads GAGVSQSPRYKVAKRGQDVALRCDPISGHVSLFWYQQALGQGPEFLTYFQNEAQLDKSGLPSDRFFAERPEGSVSTLKIQRTQQEDSAVYLCASRLSGAYEQYFGPGTRLTVT.

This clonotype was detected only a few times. CDR3 residues: CASSDAASGVMSYNEQFF. For the CDR3, the DNA is TGTGCCAGCAGTGATGCCGCTAGCGGGGTGATGTCCTACAATGAGCAGTTCTTC. The chain carries TRBV6-1 and TRBJ2-1; TRBD2 matches 9 bases. The CDR3 runs 18 residues. Per the germline V gene, CDR1 is MNHNS and CDR2 is SASEGT. V shed 3 bases, J shed 1 base, and the junction held 10 bases outside the gene matches.

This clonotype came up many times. This CDR3 reads CASSLTGLAGGPGRNEQFF. The CDR3 bases are TGTGCCAGCAGCTTAACGGGACTAGCGGGGGGCCCGGGTAGGAATGAGCAGTTCTTC. The chain employs TRBV7-9 and TRBJ2-1; TRBD2 agrees at 15 bases. This CDR3 contains 19 residues. CDR1 and CDR2 (germline): SEHNR, FQNEAQ (reference sequence). Trimming cost V 2 bases and J 7 bases; bases outside gene matches: 12.

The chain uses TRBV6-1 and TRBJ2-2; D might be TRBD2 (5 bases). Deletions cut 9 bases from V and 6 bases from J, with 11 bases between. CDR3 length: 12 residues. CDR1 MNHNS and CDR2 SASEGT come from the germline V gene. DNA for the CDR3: TGTGCCAGTCAGAGGGCGGCCGGGGAGCTGTTTTTT. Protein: CASQRAAGELFF.

The CDR3 spells CASSVVTYSTDTQYF. Written as DNA, the CDR3 is TGTGCCAGCAGTGTTGTTACCTATAGCACAGATACGCAGTATTTT. The rearrangement joins TRBV2 to TRBJ2-3; D remains ambiguous. Trimming pared 4 bases from V and 0 bases from J, leaving 11 bases between. The CDR3 runs 15 residues. Germline lookup yields CDR1 SNHLY and CDR2 FYNNEI.

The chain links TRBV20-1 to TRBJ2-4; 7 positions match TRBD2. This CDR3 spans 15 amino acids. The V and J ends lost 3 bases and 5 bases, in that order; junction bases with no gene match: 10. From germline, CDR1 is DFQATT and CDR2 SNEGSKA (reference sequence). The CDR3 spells CSASPRGVGENIQYF. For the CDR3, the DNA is TGCAGTGCTAGCCCCCGGGGGGTCGGGGAAAACATTCAGTACTTC.

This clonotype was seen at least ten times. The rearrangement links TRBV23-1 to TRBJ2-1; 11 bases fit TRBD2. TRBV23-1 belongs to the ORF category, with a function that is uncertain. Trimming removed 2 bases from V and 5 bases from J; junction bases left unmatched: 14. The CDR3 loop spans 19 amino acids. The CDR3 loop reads CASSQHCLAGGPRNNEQFF. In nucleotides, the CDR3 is TGCGCCAGCAGTCAACACTGTCTAGCGGGGGGCCCTCGCAACAATGAGCAGTTCTTC.

The CDR3 loop is CASSIGTHIIYNEQFF. The CDR3 DNA follows: TGTGCCAGTAGTATAGGGACTCACATTATCTACAATGAGCAGTTCTTC. This chain joins TRBV19 and TRBJ2-1, with D perhaps matching TRBD2 (5 bases). The CDR3 runs 16 residues. V was clipped by 1 base and J by 3 bases, with 13 bases between them. Per germline, CDR1 LNHDA and CDR2 SQIVND (reference sequence).

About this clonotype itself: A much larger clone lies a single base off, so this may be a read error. In DNA form, the CDR3 reads TGTGTCAGCAGCTTACGAGGCAGGGGAAACACTGAAGCTTTCTTT. This translates into CVSSLRGRGNTEAFF. J is TRBJ1-1 and V is TRBV7-6, with a tentative D call TRBD1 (6 bases). This CDR3 region has 15 residues. Germline lookup yields CDR1 SGHVS and CDR2 FNYEAQ. Using reference TRBV7-6 and TRBJ1-1 for the parts outside the CDR3, the full variable domain is GAGVSQSPRYKVTKRGQDVALRCDPISGHVSLYWYRQALGQGPEFLTYFNYEAQQDKSGLPNDRFSAERPEGSISTLTIQRTEQRDSAMYRCVSSLRGRGNTEAFFGQGTRLTVV.